This TCR beta chain emerged from a study of HIV-infected children after antiretroviral therapy interruption. Study overall: All children had CD4+ count above 500 and viral load below 50 copies/ml. Most participating children were previously exposed to EBV and CMV.

Germline lookup yields CDR1 DFQATT and CDR2 SNEGSKA (reference sequence). V was cut by 0 bases and J by 7 bases, with 10 bases left in between. The CDR3 has 12 residues. Unique molecular identifiers were included in an RNA-based 3' RACE TCR library. MiXCR, run by TCRdb on the 3' RACE reads, gives a single entry per CDR3 protein. The sample records about 15,000 distinct CDR3 sequences, about 3.6% being singletons. Treatment reported: PENTA 11 planned treatment interruption arm or continuous ART arm. This clonotype was observed many times. The rearrangement links TRBV20-1 to TRBJ2-7; D gene ambiguous. Sequences were derived from CD45RO+ CD8+ T cells from PBMCs, pooled from several time points, sampled from a donor given antiretroviral therapy, either interrupted or continuous. Subset in this sample: memory CD8+ CD45RO+ CD45RA- T cells. The TCR originated in a pool of human donors with HIV. CDR3 protein: CSARDREVEQYF. The CDR3 DNA sequence: TGCAGTGCTAGAGATCGCGAAGTGGAGCAGTACTTC.